The clone carrying this T cell receptor (beta chain) was detected a few times. The data were taken from a study of T cells after posttransplantation cyclophosphamide. The V end was cut by 5 bases, the J end by 0 bases, with 14 bases between. Germline CDR1 reads SNHLY; CDR2 reads FYNNEI. This CDR3 comprises 17 residues. Repertoires were generated with immunoSEQ multiplex PCR, while TCRdb's copy carries only in-frame clones and drops some. The record shows tens of thousands of clones for this sample, with no singletons present. The chain combines TRBV2 with TRBJ1-6; tentatively, D is TRBD1 (6 bases). The origin of this receptor is a man between 50 and 59 years old in good health, CMV-negative, and a related stem cell transplant donor. Material: PBMCs. The CDR3 DNA reads TGTGCCAGCAGTCCGGACAGTCAAAGCTCCTATAATTCACCCCTCCACTTT. This sequence encodes CASSPDSQSSYNSPLHF.